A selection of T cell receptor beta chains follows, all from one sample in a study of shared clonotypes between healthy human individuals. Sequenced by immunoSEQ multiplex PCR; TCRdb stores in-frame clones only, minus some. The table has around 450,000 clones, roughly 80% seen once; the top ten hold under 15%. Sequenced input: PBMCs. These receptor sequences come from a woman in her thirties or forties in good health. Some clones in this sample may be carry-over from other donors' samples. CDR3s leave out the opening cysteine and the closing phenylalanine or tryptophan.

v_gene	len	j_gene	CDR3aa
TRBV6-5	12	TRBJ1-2	ASSYSGEAYGYT
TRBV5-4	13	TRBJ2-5	ASSLVVGTQETQY
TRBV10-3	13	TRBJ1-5	AISEFVKEDQPQH
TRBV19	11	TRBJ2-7	ASSIMAAYEQY
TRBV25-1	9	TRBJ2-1	ASSELYEQF
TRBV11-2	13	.	ASSLSQDISYEQY
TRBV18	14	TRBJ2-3	ASSPGASPSTDTQY
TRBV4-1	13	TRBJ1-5	ASSQDVTAVLPQH
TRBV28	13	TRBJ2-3	ASTGTGTITDTQY
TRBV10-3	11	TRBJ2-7	AISDKTLVEQY
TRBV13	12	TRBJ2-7	ASSLGLITYEQY
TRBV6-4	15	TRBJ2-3	ASSDPSGRANTDTQY
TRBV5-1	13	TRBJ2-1	ASSEGLADYNEQF
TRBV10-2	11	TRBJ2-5	ASSSGGWETQY
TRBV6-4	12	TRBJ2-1	ASSDSAGDGRQF
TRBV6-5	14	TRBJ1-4	ASSSVGLDRGRKLF
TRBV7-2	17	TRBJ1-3	ASSRPGTGSRGSGNTIY
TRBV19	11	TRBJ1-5	ASTGQGGQPQH
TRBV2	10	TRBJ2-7	ASTTTGAEQY
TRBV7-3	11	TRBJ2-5	ASSLLGAETQY
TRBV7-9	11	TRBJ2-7	ASSRGTLYEQY
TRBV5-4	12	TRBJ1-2	ASSLQQLERGYT
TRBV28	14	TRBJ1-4	ASSSSGTGEAEKLF
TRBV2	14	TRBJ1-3	ASSANILGSGNTIY
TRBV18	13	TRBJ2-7	ASSPPGSSSYEQY
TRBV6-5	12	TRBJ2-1	ASSRPDRGGEQF
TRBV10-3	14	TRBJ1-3	AISERTVSSGNTIY
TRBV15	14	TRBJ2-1	ATSSPLLSSYNEQF
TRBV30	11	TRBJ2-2	AFSGTLSGELF
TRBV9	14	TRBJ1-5	ASSPGRGALNQPQH
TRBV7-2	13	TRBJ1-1	ASSLGDRRNTEAF